Shown below are 9 T cell receptor beta chains from a single sample sequenced in a study of vaccination and CD4 T cells after COVID-19. What these receptors recognize is not known. The treatment is: roughly 11-day PBMC culture with coronavirus spike peptide pools or control peptides (ViraFEST assay). From the unexposed donor, CD4+ T cells were collected ahead of the COVID-19 pandemic (2011-2018). Cultured CD4+ T cells had their DNA profiled by the Oncomine TCR Beta short-read assay. Someone extracted genomic DNA from cultured CD4+ T cells. TCRdb analysed the PCR reads with MiXCR anew, one entry per CDR3 protein. The profile shows thousands of distinct CDR3 sequences, approximately 31% of them singletons. Material for sequencing was CD4+ T cells from blood, cultured in vitro. These receptors were taken from a human donor in good health.

About this clonotype: One junction end disagrees with the germline gene, perhaps due to a read error. The rearrangement joins TRBV18 to TRBJ1-1; D not resolved. This CDR3 has 12 residues. CDR1 is KGHSH, CDR2 LQKENI, per germline. The CDR3 region is CAGSPMGSEAFF. CDR3 sequence (DNA): TGTGCCGGCTCACCAATGGGATCTGAAGCTTTCTTT.

This clonotype was found once. CDR3 sequence: CASSLGAPGNTGELFF. CDR3 sequence (DNA): TGTGCCAGCAGCCTGGGGGCCCCAGGGAACACCGGGGAGCTGTTTTTT. The rearrangement links TRBV7-9 to TRBJ2-2, with D perhaps matching TRBD1 (6 bases). Per the germline V gene, CDR1 is SEHNR and CDR2 is FQNEAQ (reference sequence). The CDR3 covers 16 residues. Trimming shortened V by 5 bases and J by 1 base, and 14 bases separated the two germline ends. Based on the CDR3 plus reference TRBV7-9 and TRBJ2-2, the full variable domain is DTGVSQNPRHKITKRGQNVTFRCDPISEHNRLYWYRQTLGQGPEFLTYFQNEAQLEKSRLLSDRFSAERPKGSFSTLEIQRTEQGDSAMYLCASSLGAPGNTGELFFGEGSRLTVL.

The rearrangement uses TRBV10-2 and TRBJ1-1; no clear D gene. Per germline, CDR1 WSHSY and CDR2 SAAADI. This CDR3 is built from 13 residues. Trimming removed 2 bases at V and 2 bases at J, with 6 bases between. This CDR3 reads CASSERRNTEAFF. CDR3 in DNA: TGCGCCAGCAGTGAGAGAAGAAACACTGAAGCTTTCTTT.

This clonotype was found a few times. V usage is TRBV6-4 and J usage is TRBJ2-6; D uncertain. The germline CDR1 and CDR2 sequences are MRHNA and SNTAGT. The CDR3 extends over 16 amino acids. Trimming removed 0 bases from V and 0 bases from J, with 6 bases in between. CDR3 sequence: CASSDSTASGANVLTF. The DNA for the CDR3 is TGTGCCAGCAGTGACTCGACGGCCTCTGGGGCCAACGTCCTGACTTTC.

The rearrangement uses TRBV5-1 and TRBJ2-1, with 7 positions matching TRBD2. The CDR3 spans 14 residues. Germline V gives CDR1 SGHRS, CDR2 YFSETQ. J gave up 3 bases and V 4 bases, and 4 bases lay outside the gene matches. The CDR3 spells CASSGRAVYNEQFF. The CDR3 DNA follows: TGCGCCAGCAGCGGGAGGGCCGTCTACAATGAGCAGTTCTTC.

V and J are TRBV20-1 and TRBJ2-1; 10 bases map to TRBD2. Germline CDR1 DFQATT, CDR2 SNEGSKA (reference sequence). Trimming took 1 base from V and 14 from J; bases not matched to a gene: 5. This CDR3 has 12 residues. CDR3 sequence (DNA): TGCAGTGCTAGAGTGTCTAGCGGGAGCGAGTTCTTC. It yields the protein CSARVSSGSEFF.

This clonotype was detected only a few times. The gene calls are TRBV4-2 and TRBJ2-7; maybe TRBD2 (6 bases). Germline assignment: CDR1 LGHNA and CDR2 YNFKEQ. The CDR3 sequence is 15 residues long. Trimming left V 0 bases short and J 7 bases short, with 16 bases between. DNA of the CDR3: TGTGCCAGCAGCCAAGATTTCTCGGGAGTAAAAGAGCAGTACTTC. Protein sequence: CASSQDFSGVKEQYF.

In its sample, this clonotype was seen a few times. This chain joins TRBV19 and TRBJ1-5; 9 bases line up with TRBD1. There are 15 residues in the CDR3. Germline CDR1 reads LNHDA; CDR2 reads SQIVND (reference sequence). Unmatched junction bases numbered 5, after V lost 6 bases and J lost 2 bases. This chain's CDR3 is CASRRTGEGNQPQHF. DNA of the CDR3: TGTGCCAGTAGGCGGACAGGGGAGGGCAATCAGCCCCAGCATTTT.

This chain joins TRBV28 and TRBJ2-1; TRBD2 might be the D (6 bases). Trimming stripped 7 bases from V and 4 bases from J, with 17 bases between. This CDR3 has 15 residues. Germline V CDR1 and CDR2: MDHEN, SYDVKM. CDR3 region: CASTKPGLSYNEQFF. In nucleotides, the CDR3 is TGTGCCAGCACCAAGCCGGGACTGTCTTACAATGAGCAGTTCTTC.